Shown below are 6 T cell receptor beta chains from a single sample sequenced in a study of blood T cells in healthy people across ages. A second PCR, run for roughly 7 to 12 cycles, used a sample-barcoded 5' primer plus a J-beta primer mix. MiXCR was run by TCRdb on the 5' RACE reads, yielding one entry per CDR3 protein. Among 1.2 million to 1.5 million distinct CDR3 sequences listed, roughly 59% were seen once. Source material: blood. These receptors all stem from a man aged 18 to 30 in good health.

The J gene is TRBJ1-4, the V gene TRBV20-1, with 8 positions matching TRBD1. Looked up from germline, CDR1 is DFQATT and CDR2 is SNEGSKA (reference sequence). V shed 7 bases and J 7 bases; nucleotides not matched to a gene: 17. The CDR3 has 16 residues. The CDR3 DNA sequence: TGCAGTGTCCAACTCCCTCAGGGACAGGCAATTGAAAAACTGTTTTTT. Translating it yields CSVQLPQGQAIEKLFF.

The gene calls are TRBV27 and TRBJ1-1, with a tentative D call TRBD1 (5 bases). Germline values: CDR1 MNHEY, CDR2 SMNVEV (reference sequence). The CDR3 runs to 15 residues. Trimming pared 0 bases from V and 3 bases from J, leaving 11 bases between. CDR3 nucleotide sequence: TGTGCCAGCAGTTTATCGGCGGGACGGGACACTGAAGCTTTCTTT. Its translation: CASSLSAGRDTEAFF.

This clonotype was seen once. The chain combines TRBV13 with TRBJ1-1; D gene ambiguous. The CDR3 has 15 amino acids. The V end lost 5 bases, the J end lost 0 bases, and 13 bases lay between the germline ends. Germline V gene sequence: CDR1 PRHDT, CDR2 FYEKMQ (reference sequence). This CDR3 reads CASSHSTGMNTEAFF. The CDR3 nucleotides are TGTGCCAGCAGCCATTCGACGGGAATGAACACTGAAGCTTTCTTT.

The CDR3 protein is CAARLVTSNQPQHF. DNA of the CDR3: TGTGCCGCGCGTTTGGTGACTAGCAATCAGCCCCAGCATTTT. V gene TRBV28 combines with J gene TRBJ1-5, with D unresolved. V lost 11 bases to trimming and J lost 0 bases, with 14 bases between them. CDR3 length: 14 residues. CDR1 is MDHEN, CDR2 SYDVKM, per germline.

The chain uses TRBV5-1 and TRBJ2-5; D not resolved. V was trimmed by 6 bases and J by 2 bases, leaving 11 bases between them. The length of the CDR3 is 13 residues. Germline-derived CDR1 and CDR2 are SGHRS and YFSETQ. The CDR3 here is CASNADVQETQYF. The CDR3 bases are TGCGCCAGCAACGCAGACGTACAAGAGACCCAGTACTTC. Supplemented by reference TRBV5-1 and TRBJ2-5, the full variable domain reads KAGVTQTPRYLIKTRGQQVTLSCSPISGHRSVSWYQQTPGQGLQFLFEYFSETQRNKGNFPGRFSGRQFSNSRSEMNVSTLELGDSALYLCASNADVQETQYFGPGTRLLVL.

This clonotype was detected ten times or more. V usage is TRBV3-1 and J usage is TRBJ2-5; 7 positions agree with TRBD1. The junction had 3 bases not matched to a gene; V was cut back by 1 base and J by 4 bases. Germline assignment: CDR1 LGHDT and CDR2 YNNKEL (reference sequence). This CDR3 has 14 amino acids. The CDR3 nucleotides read TGTGCCAGCAGCCAAGGGACAGGAGGAGAGACCCAGTACTTC. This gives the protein CASSQGTGGETQYF.